This T cell receptor beta chain is from a study of human T cells and chemical hapten exposure. Germline values: CDR1 SQVTM, CDR2 ANQGSEA. The CDR3 contains 13 residues. V was trimmed by 1 base and J by 1 base, leaving 6 bases between them. Time point of the sample: patch test 1, 2 weeks after DPC sensitization. The treatment was: therapeutic diphenylcyclopropenone sensitization with weekly scalp DPC. TCRdb re-analysed the RACE reads in MiXCR, keeping a single row per CDR3 protein. The table shows some 190,000 distinct CDR3 sequences, with around 20% occurring only once. The receptor comes from a woman aged 45 to 65 with alopecia areata. Some clones in this sample may be carry-over from other donors' samples. The V call is TRBV29-1, the J call TRBJ2-3, with a weak D call TRBD1 (6 bases). Material: whole blood, obtained in connection with sensitization to the hapten diphenylcyclopropenone (DPC). CDR3 coding DNA: TGCAGCGTTGAAGGGACAGGCACAGATACGCAGTATTTT. Its translation: CSVEGTGTDTQYF.